This T cell receptor beta chain stems from a study of Graves' ophthalmopathy and Graves' hyperthyroidism. Points from the study as a whole: Most expanded clonotypes in thyroid above 0.001 frequency also showed up in blood. Sensitivity reached 70% to 71% and specificity approximately 72% when the model predicted ophthalmopathy progression.

The sequenced template was RNA, covering the TCR beta CDR3 region. The workflow started with a first-round RT-PCR run with HTBI primers and then moved on to a second-round multiplex PCR. TCRdb called the multiplex PCR reads again in MiXCR, with one record for every CDR3 protein. The table records around 590,000 distinct CDR3 sequences, approximately 37% of them present only once. Hyperthyroidism patients had new diagnoses, durations under 2 months, and ages of 18 to 65. Germline V gene data show CDR1 as MNHEY and CDR2 as SMNVEV (reference sequence). V lost 3 bases and J 9 bases, leaving 12 bases between the germline ends. This CDR3 is 14 amino acids long. The sample holds a few counts of this clonotype. As yet, its antigen is unknown.

Specimen: peripheral blood or thyroid tissue (not recorded which). This sequence was found in an adult man with Graves' hyperthyroidism. The V call is TRBV27, the J call TRBJ1-6; D unclear. CDR3 protein: CASSFGEMASPLHF. The CDR3 DNA reads as TGTGCCAGCAGTTTCGGGGAGATGGCTTCACCCCTCCACTTT.